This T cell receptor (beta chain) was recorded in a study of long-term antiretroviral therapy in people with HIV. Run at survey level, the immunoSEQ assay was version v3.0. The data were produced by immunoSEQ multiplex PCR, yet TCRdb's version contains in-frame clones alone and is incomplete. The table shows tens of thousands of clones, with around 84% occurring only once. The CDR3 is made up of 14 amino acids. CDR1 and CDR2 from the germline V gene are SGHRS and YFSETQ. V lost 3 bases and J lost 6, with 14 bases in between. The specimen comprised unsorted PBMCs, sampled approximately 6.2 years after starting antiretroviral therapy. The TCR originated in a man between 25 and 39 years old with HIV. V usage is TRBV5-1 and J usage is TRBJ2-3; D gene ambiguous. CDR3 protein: CASSWTQESDTQYF. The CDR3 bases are TGCGCCAGCAGCTGGACCCAGGAGAGCGATACGCAGTATTTT.